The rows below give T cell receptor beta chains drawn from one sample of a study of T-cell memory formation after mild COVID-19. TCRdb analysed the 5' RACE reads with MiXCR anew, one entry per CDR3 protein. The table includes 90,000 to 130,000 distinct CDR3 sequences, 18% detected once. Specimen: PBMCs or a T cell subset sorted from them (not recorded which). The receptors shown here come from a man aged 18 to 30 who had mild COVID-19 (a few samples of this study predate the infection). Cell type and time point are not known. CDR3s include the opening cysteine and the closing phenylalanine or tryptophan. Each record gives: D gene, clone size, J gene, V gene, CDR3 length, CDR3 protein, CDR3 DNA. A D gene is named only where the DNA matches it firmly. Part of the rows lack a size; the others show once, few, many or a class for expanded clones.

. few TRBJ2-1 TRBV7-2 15 CASRDRVSSYNEQFF TGTGCCAGCAGAGACAGAGTTAGCTCCTACAATGAGCAGTTCTTC
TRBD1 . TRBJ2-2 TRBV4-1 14 CASTHDRGPGELFF TGCGCCAGCACCCACGACAGGGGGCCCGGGGAGCTGTTTTTT
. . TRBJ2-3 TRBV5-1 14 CASSPGANTDTQYF TGCGCCAGCAGCCCGGGCGCCAACACAGATACGCAGTATTTT
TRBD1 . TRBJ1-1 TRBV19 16 CASSIAGTGLNTEAFF TGTGCCAGTAGTATTGCCGGGACAGGGCTGAACACTGAAGCTTTCTTT
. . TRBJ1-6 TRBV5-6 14 CASSSYWEGSPLHF TGTGCCAGCAGCTCCTATTGGGAGGGATCACCCCTCCACTTT
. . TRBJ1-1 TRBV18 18 CASSPFHPVGRMNTEAFF TGTGCCAGCTCACCTTTCCACCCCGTAGGGAGAATGAACACTGAAGCTTTCTTT
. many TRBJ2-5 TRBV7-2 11 CASSPSETQYF TGTGCCAGCAGCCCAAGCGAGACCCAGTACTTC
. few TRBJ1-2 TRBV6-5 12 CASTPQGGGYTF TGTGCCAGCACCCCTCAGGGAGGCGGCTACACCTTC
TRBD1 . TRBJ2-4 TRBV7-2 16 CASSGWTGLAKNIQYF TGTGCCAGCAGCGGCTGGACAGGACTAGCCAAAAACATTCAGTACTTC
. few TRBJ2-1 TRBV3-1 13 CASSPRTVNEQFF TGTGCCAGCAGCCCACGGACAGTCAATGAGCAGTTCTTC
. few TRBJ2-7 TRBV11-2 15 CASSLVSDSAYEQYF TGTGCCAGCAGCTTAGTCAGTGACAGTGCCTACGAGCAGTACTTC
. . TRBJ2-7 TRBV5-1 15 CASSLAPGQTYEQYF TGCGCCAGCAGCTTGGCCCCAGGACAGACATACGAGCAGTACTTC
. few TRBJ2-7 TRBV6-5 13 CASRKTQDLRQYF TGTGCCAGCAGGAAAACGCAGGATCTGAGGCAGTACTTC
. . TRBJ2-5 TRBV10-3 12 CAVGQGRETQYF TGTGCCGTCGGGCAGGGGCGAGAGACCCAGTACTTC
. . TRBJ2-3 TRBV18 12 CASSPNENTQYF TGTGCCAGCTCACCTAACGAAAATACGCAGTATTTT
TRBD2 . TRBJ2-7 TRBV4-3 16 CASSLQRGAYFYEQYF TGCGCCAGCAGCCTTCAGCGGGGGGCCTACTTCTACGAGCAGTACTTC
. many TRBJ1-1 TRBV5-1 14 CASSPGGTPNKAFF TGCGCCAGCAGCCCGGGCGGGACACCCAATAAAGCTTTCTTT
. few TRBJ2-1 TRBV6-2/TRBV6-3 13 CASSRISYNEQFF TGTGCCAGCAGTAGAATCTCCTACAATGAGCAGTTCTTC
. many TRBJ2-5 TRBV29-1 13 CSVDFPAGETQYF TGCAGCGTTGATTTTCCAGCAGGCGAGACCCAGTACTTC
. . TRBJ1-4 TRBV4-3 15 CASSQDSRLSGKLFF TGCGCCAGCAGCCAAGATTCACGTCTTTCGGGAAAACTGTTTTTT
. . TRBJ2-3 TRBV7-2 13 CASSPSYADTQYF TGTGCCAGCAGTCCCAGCTACGCAGATACGCAGTATTTT
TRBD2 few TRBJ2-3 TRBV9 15 CASSVGGLAGGTQYF TGTGCCAGCAGCGTAGGCGGTCTAGCGGGGGGCACGCAGTATTTT
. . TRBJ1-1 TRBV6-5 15 CASSYLRGGVTEAFF TGTGCCAGCAGTTACCTTAGGGGGGGGGTCACTGAAGCTTTCTTT
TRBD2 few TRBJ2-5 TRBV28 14 CASSSSGVYETQYF TGTGCCAGCAGTTCTAGCGGGGTATATGAGACCCAGTACTTC
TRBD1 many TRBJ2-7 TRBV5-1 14 CASSHGTGSYEQYF TGCGCCAGCAGCCACGGGACAGGGTCGTACGAGCAGTACTTC
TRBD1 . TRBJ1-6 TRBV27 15 CASSEAGTGYSPLHF TGTGCCAGCAGTGAAGCTGGGACAGGGTATTCACCCCTCCACTTT
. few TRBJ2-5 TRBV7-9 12 CASGISGETQYF TGTGCCAGCGGGATCAGCGGGGAGACCCAGTACTTC
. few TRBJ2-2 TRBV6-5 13 CASSYWNTGELFF TGTGCCAGCAGTTACTGGAACACCGGGGAGCTGTTTTTT
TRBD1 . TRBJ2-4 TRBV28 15 CASSSGRGQVAIQYF TGTGCCAGCAGTTCAGGCCGGGGACAGGTCGCCATTCAGTACTTC
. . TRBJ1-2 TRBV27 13 CASKPRGQGGYTF TGTGCCAGCAAACCACGGGGGCAGGGGGGCTACACCTTC
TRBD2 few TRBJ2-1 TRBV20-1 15 CSARDPSGTWDEQFF TGCAGTGCTAGAGATCCTAGCGGGACGTGGGATGAGCAGTTCTTC
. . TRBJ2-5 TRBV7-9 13 CARVGTDRETQYF TGTGCCAGAGTTGGGACTGATAGAGAGACCCAGTACTTC
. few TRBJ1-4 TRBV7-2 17 CASSLAQRRGMNEKLFF TGTGCCAGCAGCTTAGCTCAGAGGCGAGGGATGAATGAAAAACTGTTTTTT
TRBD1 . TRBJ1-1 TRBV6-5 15 CASSRRATGGTEAFF TGTGCCAGCAGTCGTCGCGCAACAGGGGGCACTGAAGCTTTCTTT
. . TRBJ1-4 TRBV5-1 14 CASATDRINEKLFF TGCGCCAGCGCGACCGACAGGATTAATGAAAAACTGTTTTTT
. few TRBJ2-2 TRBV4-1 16 CASSQVPGTNTGELFF TGCGCCAGCAGCCAAGTTCCGGGGACCAACACCGGGGAGCTGTTTTTT
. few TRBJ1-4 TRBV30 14 CAWSVGDSNEKLFF TGTGCCTGGAGTGTGGGGGACTCGAATGAAAAACTGTTTTTT
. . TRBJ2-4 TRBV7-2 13 CASAAALQNIQYF TGTGCCAGCGCGGCAGCTCTACAAAACATTCAGTACTTC
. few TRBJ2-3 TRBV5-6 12 CASSAAGDTQYF TGTGCCAGCAGCGCGGCTGGGGATACGCAGTATTTT
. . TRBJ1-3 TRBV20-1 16 CSAKTSGTLSGNTIYF TGCAGTGCCAAGACTTCAGGGACCCTCTCTGGAAACACCATATATTTT
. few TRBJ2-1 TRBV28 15 CASSSPSGYYNEQFF TGTGCCAGCAGTTCCCCCTCCGGTTACTACAATGAGCAGTTCTTC
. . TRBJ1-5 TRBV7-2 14 CASSLRSDHQPQHF TGTGCCAGCAGCTTAAGGTCAGATCATCAGCCCCAGCATTTT
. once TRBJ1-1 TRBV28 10 CAVEGTEAFF TGTGCCGTTGAGGGCACTGAAGCTTTCTTT
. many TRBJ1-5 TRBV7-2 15 CASSPGGASNQPQHF TGTGCCAGCAGCCCCGGCGGGGCCAGCAATCAGCCCCAGCATTTT
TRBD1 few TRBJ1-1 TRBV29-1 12 CSIGDRDTEAFF TGCAGCATCGGAGACAGGGACACTGAAGCTTTCTTT
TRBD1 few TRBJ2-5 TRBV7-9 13 CASSGQGGQTQYF TGTGCCAGCAGCGGACAGGGAGGACAGACCCAGTACTTC
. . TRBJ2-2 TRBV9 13 CASSVVATGELFF TGTGCCAGCAGCGTAGTAGCCACCGGGGAGCTGTTTTTT
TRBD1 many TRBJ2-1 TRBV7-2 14 CASSLERTGNEQFF TGTGCCAGCAGCTTAGAAAGGACAGGCAATGAGCAGTTCTTC
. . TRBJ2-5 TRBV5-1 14 CASGEVPPQETQYF TGCGCCAGCGGGGAGGTTCCCCCCCAAGAGACCCAGTACTTC
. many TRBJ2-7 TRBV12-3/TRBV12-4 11 CASSRGYEQYF TGTGCCAGCAGTCGGGGCTACGAGCAGTACTTC
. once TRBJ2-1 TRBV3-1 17 CASSQESGLVGYNEQFF TGTGCCAGCAGCCAAGAAAGTGGCTTAGTTGGCTACAATGAGCAGTTCTTC
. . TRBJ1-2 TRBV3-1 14 CASSPGRSNYGYTF TGTGCCAGCAGCCCGGGACGGTCTAACTATGGCTACACCTTC
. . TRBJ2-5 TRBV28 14 CASSPPNFEETQYF TGTGCCAGCAGTCCCCCGAATTTCGAAGAGACCCAGTACTTC
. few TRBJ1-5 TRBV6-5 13 CASWKGGTQPQHF TGTGCCAGCTGGAAGGGGGGGACTCAGCCCCAGCATTTT
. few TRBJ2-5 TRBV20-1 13 CSARGLGGETQYF TGCAGTGCTAGAGGACTAGGGGGGGAGACCCAGTACTTC
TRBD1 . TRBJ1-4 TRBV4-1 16 CASSHGDRGLNEKLFF TGCGCCAGCAGCCACGGGGACAGGGGGCTCAATGAAAAACTGTTTTTT
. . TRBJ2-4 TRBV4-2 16 CASSQETLSTKNIQYF TGTGCCAGCAGCCAAGAGACCCTCAGTACCAAAAACATTCAGTACTTC
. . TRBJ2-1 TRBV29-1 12 CSVGQGKNEQFF TGCAGCGTTGGGCAGGGGAAGAATGAGCAGTTCTTC
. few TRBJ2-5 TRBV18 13 CASSPGQGETQYF TGTGCCAGCTCACCAGGGCAGGGGGAGACCCAGTACTTC